The rows below give T cell receptor beta chains drawn from one sample of a study of T cell repertoires in cytomegalovirus infection. TCRdb ran MiXCR on the reads and lists one entry per CDR3 protein. The sample lists roughly 120,000 distinct CDR3 sequences, approximately 30% seen once, with 58% in the top ten. Their cognate antigens are unknown. The specimen comprised CD8+ T cells from cultured PBMCs, sampled from culture after CMV antigen stimulation. The receptor source for this set is a human donor in good health (CMV status not recorded). Some clones in this sample may be carry-over from other donors' samples. Each CDR3 is given with its conserved first and last residue. The D gene is left open where the match is weak. Clone size is stated in some rows and not others, as once, few, many or a class when expanded.

J gene: TRBJ1-5; D gene: NA; clone size: NA; V gene: TRBV20-1; CDR3 DNA: TGCAGTGCTAGAGGTACGGGCGGAGGAATAAGCAATCAGCCCCAGCATTTT; CDR3 protein: CSARGTGGGISNQPQHF
J gene: TRBJ2-4; D gene: TRBD2; clone size: many; V gene: TRBV6-1; CDR3 DNA: TGTGCCAGCAGGTACCGATCAAACCAACTCCCGGGAGGCGTCCCCAAAAACATTCAGTACTTC; CDR3 protein: CASRYRSNQLPGGVPKNIQYF
J gene: TRBJ2-1; D gene: NA; clone size: few; V gene: TRBV11-2; CDR3 DNA: TGTGCCAGCAGCTTAGCCCTAGCGCCGAGCTATGAGCAGTTCTTC; CDR3 protein: CASSLALAPSYEQFF
J gene: TRBJ2-1; D gene: TRBD2; clone size: many; V gene: TRBV7-2; CDR3 DNA: TGTGCCAGCAGCTTAGACGCTAGCGGGGGGGTCGCAAATGAGCAGTTCTTC; CDR3 protein: CASSLDASGGVANEQFF
J gene: TRBJ1-2; D gene: NA; clone size: NA; V gene: TRBV14; CDR3 DNA: TGTGCCAGCAGCCAGGTTTGGTATGGCTACACCTTC; CDR3 protein: CASSQVWYGYTF
J gene: TRBJ2-3; D gene: NA; clone size: few; V gene: TRBV2; CDR3 DNA: TGTGCCAGCAGTGATAAGAGGTCCACATTCACAGATACGCAGTATTTT; CDR3 protein: CASSDKRSTFTDTQYF
J gene: TRBJ1-5; D gene: NA; clone size: few; V gene: TRBV7-8; CDR3 DNA: TGTGCCAGCAGCTTAAGGGCAGGGCCTGGCGGGGATCAGCCCCAGCATTTT; CDR3 protein: CASSLRAGPGGDQPQHF
J gene: TRBJ2-3; D gene: TRBD2; clone size: many; V gene: TRBV6-1; CDR3 DNA: TGTGCCAGCAACCCCGGACTAGCGGGCGAAGATACGCAGTATTTT; CDR3 protein: CASNPGLAGEDTQYF
J gene: TRBJ2-1; D gene: NA; clone size: NA; V gene: TRBV5-1; CDR3 DNA: TGCGCCAGCAGCTTGGGATCTTTGGCGTGGGGGCAGTTCTTC; CDR3 protein: CASSLGSLAWGQFF
J gene: TRBJ2-5; D gene: NA; clone size: NA; V gene: TRBV7-2; CDR3 DNA: TGTGCCAGCAGCTACAAGGGGGGGGGCCAACCAATACATCAAGAGACCCAGTACTTC; CDR3 protein: CASSYKGGGQPIHQETQYF
J gene: TRBJ2-7; D gene: NA; clone size: few; V gene: TRBV7-2; CDR3 DNA: TGTGCCAGCAGCTTGGAACCCTTACACGAGCAGTACTTC; CDR3 protein: CASSLEPLHEQYF
J gene: TRBJ2-2; D gene: NA; clone size: few; V gene: TRBV19; CDR3 DNA: TGTGCCAGTAGTATAGATTTGGTCGGGGGCACCGGGGAGCTGTTTTTT; CDR3 protein: CASSIDLVGGTGELFF
J gene: TRBJ1-5; D gene: NA; clone size: NA; V gene: TRBV12-3/TRBV12-4; CDR3 DNA: TGTGCCAGCAGTTACAAGAGCAATCAGCCCCAGCATTTT; CDR3 protein: CASSYKSNQPQHF
J gene: TRBJ2-1; D gene: NA; clone size: many; V gene: TRBV7-8; CDR3 DNA: TGTGCCAGCAGCTTACAGTTGCGGGATGAGCAGTTCTTC; CDR3 protein: CASSLQLRDEQFF
J gene: TRBJ2-7; D gene: TRBD1; clone size: NA; V gene: TRBV5-6; CDR3 DNA: TGTGCCAGCAGCTCCCCTCAGACAGGGGGCGAGCAGTACTTC; CDR3 protein: CASSSPQTGGEQYF
J gene: TRBJ2-7; D gene: TRBD1; clone size: NA; V gene: TRBV28; CDR3 DNA: TGTGCCAGCAGCGACGATAAGACAGGGGGCTCCTACGAGCAGTACTTC; CDR3 protein: CASSDDKTGGSYEQYF